One TCR beta chain is described in this entry. A read error may produce the germline difference seen at one junction end. Extraction of RNA together with DNA used roughly 19-31 mg of unsorted bulk tissue. The source of the sample is a study of tumor-infiltrating lymphocytes in primary liver carcinoma. This CDR3 contains 20 residues. Looked up from germline, CDR1 is LGHNA and CDR2 is YNFKEQ. The researchers produced TCR beta cDNA from about 510 ng total RNA with a constant-region primer. Three nested multiplex PCR rounds, a slightly modified ARM-PCR method, built the TCR beta libraries. TRBV1-TRBV30 forward primers and a C-beta reverse primer were used in the first two PCR rounds, which each ran for ten to eleven cycles. Via MiXCR, TCRdb re-called the multiplex PCR reads, giving one row per CDR3 protein. There are some 20,000 distinct CDR3 sequences in the sample; roughly 79% occur only once, and almost 40% lies in the top ten.

The chain is built from TRBV4-2 and TRBJ2-4; D is perhaps TRBD1 (6 bases). The specimen sequenced was liver tumor tissue from sampling region 4. Subset here: tumor region T4, right-lateral pole. The TCR comes from a woman aged 25 to 39 with primary liver carcinoma and hepatitis B virus infection. For the CDR3, the DNA is TGTGCCAGCAGTCAAGATTGGGGACATGGTGTTCCTCTAGCCAAAAACATTCGGTACTTC. Encoded protein: CASSQDWGHGVPLAKNIRYF.